The 10 T cell receptor beta chains given below trace back to one sample, sequenced in a study of blood T cell repertoires in COVID-19. Some clones are missing from TCRdb's copy, which holds only in-frame ones; the method was immunoSEQ multiplex PCR. The sample shows about 310,000 clones, 89% of them seen only once. Input material: PBMCs or T cells enriched from blood (not recorded which). Receptors originate from a woman under 40 who had recovered from COVID-19.

The gene calls are TRBV18 and TRBJ2-1, with TRBD1 identical over 10 bases. J was trimmed by 6 bases and V by 1 base; bases with no gene match: 6. The CDR3 runs to 16 residues. In germline, CDR1 is KGHSH, CDR2 LQKENI. Here the CDR3 DNA reads TGTGCCAGCTCACCACAAGACAGGGGGCGCGGCAATGAGCAGTTCTTC. It codes for CASSPQDRGRGNEQFF.

The chain links TRBV13 to TRBJ1-2; tentative D call: TRBD1 (6 bases). The V end lost 2 bases, the J end lost 4 bases, and 20 bases lay between the germline ends. In germline, CDR1 is PRHDT, CDR2 FYEKMQ (reference sequence). The CDR3 extends over 17 amino acids. The chain's CDR3 is CASSLTAGGGSLYGYTF. In DNA form, the CDR3 reads TGTGCCAGCAGCTTAACTGCTGGCGGGGGCTCCCTCTATGGCTACACCTTC. Drawing the rest from reference TRBV13 and TRBJ1-2, the complete variable domain is AAGVIQSPRHLIKEKRETATLKCYPIPRHDTVYWYQQGPGQDPQFLISFYEKMQSDKGSIPDRFSAQQFSDYHSELNMSSLELGDSALYFCASSLTAGGGSLYGYTFGSGTRLTVV.

The chain employs TRBV6-6 and TRBJ2-2; D is unclear. Per the germline V gene, CDR1 is MNHNY and CDR2 is SVGAGI (reference sequence). The ends were cut back, 6 bases at V and 7 bases at J, with 12 bases in the middle. This CDR3 contains 13 residues. CDR3 region: CASSPLMRGELFF. The CDR3 coding sequence is TGTGCCAGCAGCCCCCTGATGCGCGGGGAGCTGTTTTTT.

The V and J genes are TRBV13 and TRBJ1-4; D is perhaps TRBD1 (6 bases). The CDR3 loop spans 15 amino acids. Trimming stripped 1 base from V and 1 base from J, with 7 bases between. Germline CDR1 is PRHDT and CDR2 is FYEKMQ (reference sequence). This chain's CDR3 is CASSLETGTNEKLFF. The CDR3 DNA follows: TGTGCCAGCAGCTTAGAGACAGGAACTAATGAAAAACTGTTTTTT. Complete variable domain (other parts from reference TRBV13 and TRBJ1-4): AAGVIQSPRHLIKEKRETATLKCYPIPRHDTVYWYQQGPGQDPQFLISFYEKMQSDKGSIPDRFSAQQFSDYHSELNMSSLELGDSALYFCASSLETGTNEKLFFGSGTQLSVL.

The genes are TRBV7-2 and TRBJ1-6, with 9 bases aligning to TRBD1. This CDR3 has 14 amino acids. Germline CDR1 is SGHTA and CDR2 is FQGNSA. With V trimmed by 5 bases and J by 10 bases, 6 bases remained unmatched. The CDR3 region has the DNA TGTGCCAGCAGCCCAGGGACAGGGTGGTCACCCCTCCACTTT. This gives the protein CASSPGTGWSPLHF. The variable domain in full, with the rest retrieved from reference TRBV7-2 and TRBJ1-6, is GAGVSQSPSNKVTEKGKDVELRCDPISGHTALYWYRQSLGQGLEFLIYFQGNSAPDKSGLPSDRFSAERTGGSVSTLTIQRTQQEDSAVYLCASSPGTGWSPLHFGNGTRLTVT.

The chain uses TRBV6-5 and TRBJ2-7; D is unresolved. The germline V gene has CDR1 MNHEY and CDR2 SVGAGI. V shed 0 bases and J shed 3 bases, with 12 bases lying between them. CDR3 length: 15 residues. The CDR3 coding sequence is TGTGCCAGCAGTTACTCGTCATCTGCGGACTACGAGCAGTACTTC. It translates to CASSYSSSADYEQYF.

This chain connects TRBV28 to TRBJ1-6; D gene ambiguous. Trimming shortened V by 4 bases and J by 10 bases, and 20 bases separated the two germline ends. The germline V gene encodes CDR1 MDHEN and CDR2 SYDVKM. This CDR3 comprises 16 residues. As DNA, the CDR3 is TGTGCCAGCAGTTCACGCAGGAGGCCCGGCGGCTCACCCCTCCACTTT. Protein product: CASSSRRRPGGSPLHF.

The V call is TRBV7-9, the J call TRBJ1-1; D might be TRBD1 (5 bases). Deletions cut 2 bases from V and 5 bases from J, with 18 bases between. From germline, CDR1 is SEHNR and CDR2 FQNEAQ (reference sequence). This CDR3 comprises 16 residues. The CDR3 reads CASSLLPSGGGTEAFF. The CDR3, as DNA: TGTGCCAGCAGCTTACTGCCGTCGGGCGGGGGAACTGAAGCTTTCTTT.

The V gene is TRBV5-1, the J gene TRBJ2-7; TRBD1 matches at 10 bases. V was clipped by 3 bases and J by 5 bases; unmatched bases: 8. CDR3 size: 15 residues. Germline-derived CDR1 and CDR2 are SGHRS and YFSETQ. The CDR3 sequence is CASSSSGQGIHEQYF. CDR3 bases: TGCGCCAGCAGCTCTTCGGGACAGGGGATCCACGAGCAGTACTTC.

This chain uses TRBV4-2 with TRBJ2-1; 12 bases match TRBD2. V lost 1 base, J lost 8 bases, and 9 bases stayed unmatched. Germline CDR1 reads LGHNA; CDR2 reads YNFKEQ. This CDR3 contains 17 residues. CDR3 bases: TGTGCCAGCAGCCAAGTGTCTAGCGGGAGGGTCGGTGATGAGCAGTTCTTC. It encodes CASSQVSSGRVGDEQFF.